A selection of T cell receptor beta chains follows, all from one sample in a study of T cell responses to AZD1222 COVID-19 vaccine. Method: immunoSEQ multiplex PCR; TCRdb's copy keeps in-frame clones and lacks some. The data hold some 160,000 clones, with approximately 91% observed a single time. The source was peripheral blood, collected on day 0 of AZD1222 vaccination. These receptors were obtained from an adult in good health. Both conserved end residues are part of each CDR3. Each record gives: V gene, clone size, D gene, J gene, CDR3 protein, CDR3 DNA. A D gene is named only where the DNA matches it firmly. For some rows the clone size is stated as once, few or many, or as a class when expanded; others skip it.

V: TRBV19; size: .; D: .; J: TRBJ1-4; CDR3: CASSWRELNEKLFF; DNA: TGTGCCAGTAGCTGGAGAGAACTCAATGAAAAACTGTTTTTT
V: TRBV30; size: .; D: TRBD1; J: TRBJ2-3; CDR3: CAWGQGDTDTQYF; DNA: TGTGCCTGGGGACAGGGGGACACAGATACGCAGTATTTT
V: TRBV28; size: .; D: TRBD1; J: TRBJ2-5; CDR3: CASSSTGGGETQYF; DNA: TGTGCCAGCAGTTCGACAGGGGGTGGGGAGACCCAGTACTTC
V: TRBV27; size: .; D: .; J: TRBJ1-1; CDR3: CASSLGTTMNTEAFF; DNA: TGTGCCAGCAGTTTAGGGACAACCATGAACACTGAAGCTTTCTTT
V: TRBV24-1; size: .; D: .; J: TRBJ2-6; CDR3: CATSGGAGANVLTF; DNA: TGTGCCACCAGTGGCGGGGCTGGGGCCAACGTCCTGACTTTC
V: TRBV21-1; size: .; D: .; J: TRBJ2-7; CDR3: CASSADMAPLDEQYF; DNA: TGTGCCAGCAGCGCAGATATGGCCCCGCTTGATGAGCAGTACTTC
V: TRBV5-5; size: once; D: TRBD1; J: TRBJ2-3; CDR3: CASSQGTGGTDTQYF; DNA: TGTGCCAGCAGCCAGGGGACAGGGGGCACAGATACGCAGTATTTT
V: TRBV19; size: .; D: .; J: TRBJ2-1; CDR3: CASSIRRSRTLYNEQFF; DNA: TGTGCCAGTAGTATACGGCGTTCTAGAACTCTCTACAATGAGCAGTTCTTC
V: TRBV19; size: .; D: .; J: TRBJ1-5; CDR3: CASLSLGLGGNQPQHF; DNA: TGTGCCAGCCTTTCTTTGGGCCTCGGAGGCAATCAGCCCCAGCATTTT
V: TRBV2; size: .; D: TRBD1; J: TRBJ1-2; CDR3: CASRDRGPYGYTF; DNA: TGTGCCAGCAGGGACAGGGGTCCCTATGGCTACACCTTC
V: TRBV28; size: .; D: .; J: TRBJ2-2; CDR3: CASSLIHEDTGELFF; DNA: TGTGCCAGCAGTTTAATCCACGAGGACACCGGGGAGCTGTTTTTT
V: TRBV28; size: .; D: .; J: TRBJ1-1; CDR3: CASRTRGLAPTPFF; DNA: TGTGCCAGCAGAACTCGGGGCCTTGCACCCACTCCTTTCTTT
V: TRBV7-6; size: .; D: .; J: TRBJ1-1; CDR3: CASSLEELNTEAFF; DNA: TGTGCCAGCAGCTTAGAAGAACTGAACACTGAAGCTTTCTTT
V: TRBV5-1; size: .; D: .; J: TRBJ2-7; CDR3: CVSMPDPSINQQYF; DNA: TGCGTCAGCATGCCGGACCCCTCCATTAACCAGCAGTACTTC
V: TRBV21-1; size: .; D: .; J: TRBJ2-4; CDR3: CASSKGIGGGALAKNIQYF; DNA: TGTGCCAGCAGCAAAGGTATTGGCGGGGGGGCCTTGGCCAAAAACATTCAGTACTTC
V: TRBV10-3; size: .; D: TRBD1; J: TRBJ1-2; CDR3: CAISVPGQGLANYGYTF; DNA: TGTGCCATCAGTGTCCCGGGACAGGGGTTAGCTAACTATGGCTACACCTTC
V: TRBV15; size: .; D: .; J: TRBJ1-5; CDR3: CATSRVGNSNQPQHF; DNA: TGTGCCACCAGCAGAGTAGGGAATAGCAATCAGCCCCAGCATTTT
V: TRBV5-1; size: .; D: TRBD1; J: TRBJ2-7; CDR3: CASSLEENRGRGRPFYEQYF; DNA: TGCGCCAGCAGCTTAGAGGAAAATCGGGGCAGGGGGCGTCCCTTCTACGAGCAGTACTTC
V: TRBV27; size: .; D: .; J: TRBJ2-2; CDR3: CASATPGPVGTGELFF; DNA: TGTGCCAGCGCGACCCCCGGACCGGTTGGCACCGGGGAGCTGTTTTTT
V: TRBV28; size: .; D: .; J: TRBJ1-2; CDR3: CASTPARLVHGYTF; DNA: TGTGCCAGCACCCCGGCAAGATTGGTTCATGGCTACACCTTC
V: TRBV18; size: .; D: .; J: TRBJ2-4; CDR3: CASSPGDGKNIQYF; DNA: TGTGCCAGCTCACCTGGGGACGGAAAAAACATTCAGTACTTC
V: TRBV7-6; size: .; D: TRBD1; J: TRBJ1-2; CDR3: CASSLIPGQGVESSGYTF; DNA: TGTGCCAGCAGCTTGATACCGGGACAGGGGGTAGAGTCTTCGGGCTACACCTTC
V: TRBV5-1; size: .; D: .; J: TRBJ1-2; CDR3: CASSLGLEHYGYTF; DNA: TGCGCCAGCAGCTTGGGGTTGGAGCACTATGGCTACACCTTC
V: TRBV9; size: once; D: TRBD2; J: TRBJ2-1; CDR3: CASSDLLATSSYNEQFF; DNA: TGTGCCAGCAGCGACCTACTAGCGACGAGCTCCTACAATGAGCAGTTCTTC
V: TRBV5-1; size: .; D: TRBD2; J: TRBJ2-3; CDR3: CASRGSGRTDTQYF; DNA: TGCGCCAGCAGGGGTAGCGGGCGCACAGATACGCAGTATTTT
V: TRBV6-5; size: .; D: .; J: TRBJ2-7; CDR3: CASSYYTSYTSYEQYF; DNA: TGTGCCAGCAGTTACTATACTAGCTATACCTCCTACGAGCAGTACTTC
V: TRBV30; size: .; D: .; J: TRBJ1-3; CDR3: CAWSPLGDFGNTIYF; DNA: TGTGCCTGGAGCCCCCTGGGGGACTTTGGAAACACCATATATTTT
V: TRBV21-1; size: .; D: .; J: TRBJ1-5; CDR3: CASTKGQVSEYSNQPQHF; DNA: TGTGCCAGCACTAAAGGACAGGTCTCTGAGTATAGCAATCAGCCCCAGCATTTT
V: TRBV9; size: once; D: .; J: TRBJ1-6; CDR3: CASSVVAGNSPLHF; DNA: TGTGCCAGCAGCGTAGTGGCAGGGAATTCACCCCTCCACTTT
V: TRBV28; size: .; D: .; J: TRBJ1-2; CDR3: CASGGGAGYGYTF; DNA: TGTGCCAGCGGCGGAGGGGCCGGATATGGCTACACCTTC
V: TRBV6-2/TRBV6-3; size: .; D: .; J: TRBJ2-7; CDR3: CASSYGAGLPPYEQYF; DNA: TGTGCCAGCAGTTACGGTGCGGGACTCCCCCCCTACGAGCAGTACTTC
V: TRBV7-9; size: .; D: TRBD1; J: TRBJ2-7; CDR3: CASSRRTGEEQYF; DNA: TGTGCCAGCAGCCGGAGGACAGGCGAAGAGCAGTACTTC
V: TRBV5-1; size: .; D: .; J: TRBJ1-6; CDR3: CASSFSDGGSSPLHF; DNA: TGCGCCAGCAGCTTCTCGGACGGGGGGAGTTCACCCCTCCACTTT